This entry is about one TCR beta chain. The target antigen is unknown. This entry belongs to a study of T cell clonotyping in hematopoietic cell transplantation. Study outcomes and limitations: Pathologically expanded recipient clonotypes increased progressively from day 30 to day 180 as diversity fell. Broader posttransplant TCR repertoire diversity was predicted by graft donor and pretransplant recipient Inverse Simpson Index values. Cells were unsorted, so CD4 and CD8 contributions were not separated.

This sample's time point: recipient sample about 28 days before transplant, after cytoreduction. Profiled with immunoSEQ multiplex PCR; TCRdb holds only in-frame clones, not every one. This table has fewer than 15,000 clones, approximately 88% appearing once. This receptor was taken from a man aged 55-75 years with acute myeloid leukemia. Some clones in this sample may be carry-over from other donors' samples. This material consisted of peripheral blood mononuclear cells, taken before stem cell transplant.

The DNA of the CDR3 is TGCGCCAGCAGTGAAGGAGGGGTATGGTTGCCCCAAGAGACCCAGTACTTC. This codes for CASSEGGVWLPQETQYF. J is TRBJ2-5 and V is TRBV10-1, with D perhaps matching TRBD2 (6 bases). The V end was cut by 3 bases, the J end by 1 base, with 18 bases between. CDR1 WNHNN and CDR2 SYGVQD come from the germline V gene (reference sequence). CDR3 length equals 17 residues.